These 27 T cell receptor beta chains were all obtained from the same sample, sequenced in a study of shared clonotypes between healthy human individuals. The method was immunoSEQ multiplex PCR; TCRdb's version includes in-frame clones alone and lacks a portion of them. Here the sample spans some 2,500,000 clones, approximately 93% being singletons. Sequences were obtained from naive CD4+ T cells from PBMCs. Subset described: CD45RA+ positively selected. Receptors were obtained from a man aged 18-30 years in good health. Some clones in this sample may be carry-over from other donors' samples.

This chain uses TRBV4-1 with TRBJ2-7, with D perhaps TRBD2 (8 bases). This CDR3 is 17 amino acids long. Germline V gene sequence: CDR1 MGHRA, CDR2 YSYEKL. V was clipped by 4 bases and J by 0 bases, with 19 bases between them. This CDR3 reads CASSPEGAGGLSYEQYF. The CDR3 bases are TGCGCCAGCAGCCCCGAGGGGGCGGGGGGTCTCTCCTACGAGCAGTACTTC.

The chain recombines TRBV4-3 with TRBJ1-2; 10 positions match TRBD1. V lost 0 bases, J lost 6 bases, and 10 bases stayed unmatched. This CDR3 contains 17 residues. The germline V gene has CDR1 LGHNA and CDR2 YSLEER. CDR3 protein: CASSQEYTPGQGNGYTF. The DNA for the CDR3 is TGCGCCAGCAGCCAAGAGTATACTCCGGGACAGGGGAATGGCTACACCTTC.

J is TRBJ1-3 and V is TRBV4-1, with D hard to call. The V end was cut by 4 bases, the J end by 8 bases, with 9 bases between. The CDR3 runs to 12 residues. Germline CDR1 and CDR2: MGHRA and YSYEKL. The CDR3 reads CASSLPADTIYF. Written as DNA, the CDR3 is TGCGCCAGCAGCCTCCCGGCCGACACCATATATTTT.

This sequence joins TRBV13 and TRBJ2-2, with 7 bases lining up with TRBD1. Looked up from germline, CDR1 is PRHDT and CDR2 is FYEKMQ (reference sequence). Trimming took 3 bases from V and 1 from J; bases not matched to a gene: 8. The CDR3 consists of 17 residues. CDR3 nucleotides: TGTGCCAGCAGCTTCAGAAGAGGGGGCAAGAACACCGGGGAGCTGTTTTTT. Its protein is CASSFRRGGKNTGELFF.

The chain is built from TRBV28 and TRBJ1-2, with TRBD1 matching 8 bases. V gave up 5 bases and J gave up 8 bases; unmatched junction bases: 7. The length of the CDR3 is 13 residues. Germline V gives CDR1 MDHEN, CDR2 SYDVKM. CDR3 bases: TGTGCCAGCAGTCGAAGACAGGGGTACGGCTACACCTTC. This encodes CASSRRQGYGYTF.

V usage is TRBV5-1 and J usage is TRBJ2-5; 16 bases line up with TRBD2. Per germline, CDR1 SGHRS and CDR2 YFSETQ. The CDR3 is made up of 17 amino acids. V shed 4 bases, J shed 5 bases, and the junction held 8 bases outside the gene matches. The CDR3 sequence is CASSPWGLAGGVETQYF. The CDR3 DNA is TGCGCCAGCAGCCCTTGGGGACTAGCGGGAGGGGTGGAGACCCAGTACTTC. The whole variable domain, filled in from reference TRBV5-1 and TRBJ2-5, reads KAGVTQTPRYLIKTRGQQVTLSCSPISGHRSVSWYQQTPGQGLQFLFEYFSETQRNKGNFPGRFSGRQFSNSRSEMNVSTLELGDSALYLCASSPWGLAGGVETQYFGPGTRLLVL.

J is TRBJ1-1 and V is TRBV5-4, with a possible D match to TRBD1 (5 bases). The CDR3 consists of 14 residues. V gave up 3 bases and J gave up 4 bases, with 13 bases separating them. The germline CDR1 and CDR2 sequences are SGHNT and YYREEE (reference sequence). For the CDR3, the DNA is TGTGCCAGCAGCTCTCCATCCGGGGGCACTGAAGCTTTCTTT. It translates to CASSSPSGGTEAFF.

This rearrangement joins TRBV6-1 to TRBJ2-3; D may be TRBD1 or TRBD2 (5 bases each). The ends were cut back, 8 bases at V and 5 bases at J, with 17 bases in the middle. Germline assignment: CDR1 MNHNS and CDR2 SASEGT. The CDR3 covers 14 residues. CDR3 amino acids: CASAGGGREDTQYF. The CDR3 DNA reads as TGTGCCAGCGCCGGTGGGGGTCGCGAAGATACGCAGTATTTT.

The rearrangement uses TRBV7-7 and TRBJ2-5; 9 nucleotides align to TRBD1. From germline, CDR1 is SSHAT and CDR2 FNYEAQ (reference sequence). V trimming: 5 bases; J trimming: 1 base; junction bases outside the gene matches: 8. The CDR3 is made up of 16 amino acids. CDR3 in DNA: TGTGCCAGCAGCAGGGGGGACAGGGTGGGCCAAGAGACCCAGTACTTC. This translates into CASSRGDRVGQETQYF.

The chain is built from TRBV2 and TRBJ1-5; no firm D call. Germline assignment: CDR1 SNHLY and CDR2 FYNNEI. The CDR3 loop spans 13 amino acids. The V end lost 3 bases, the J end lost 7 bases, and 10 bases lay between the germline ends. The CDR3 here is CASSDRTPQPQHF. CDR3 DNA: TGTGCCAGCAGTGACAGGACCCCCCAGCCCCAGCATTTT.

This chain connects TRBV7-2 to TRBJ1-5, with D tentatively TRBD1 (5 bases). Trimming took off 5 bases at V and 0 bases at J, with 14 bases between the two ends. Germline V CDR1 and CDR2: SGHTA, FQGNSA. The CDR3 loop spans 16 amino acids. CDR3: CASSVAGHYSNQPQHF. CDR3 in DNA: TGTGCCAGCAGCGTCGCGGGGCATTATAGCAATCAGCCCCAGCATTTT.

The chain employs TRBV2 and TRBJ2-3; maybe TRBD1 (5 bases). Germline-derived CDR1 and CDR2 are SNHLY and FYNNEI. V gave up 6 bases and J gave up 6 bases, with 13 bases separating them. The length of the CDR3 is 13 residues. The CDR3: CASRPTVSDTQYF. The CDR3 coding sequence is TGTGCCAGCAGGCCGACAGTCAGCGATACGCAGTATTTT.

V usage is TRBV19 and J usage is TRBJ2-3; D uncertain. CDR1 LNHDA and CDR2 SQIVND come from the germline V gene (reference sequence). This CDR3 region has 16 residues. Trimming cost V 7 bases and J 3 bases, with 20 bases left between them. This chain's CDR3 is CASTTDGTYYTDTQYF. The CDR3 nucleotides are TGTGCCAGTACCACCGACGGTACCTACTATACAGATACGCAGTATTTT.

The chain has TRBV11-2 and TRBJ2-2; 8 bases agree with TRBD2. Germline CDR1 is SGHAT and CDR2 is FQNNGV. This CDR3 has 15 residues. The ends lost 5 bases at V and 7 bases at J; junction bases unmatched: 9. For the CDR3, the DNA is TGTGCCAGCAGCACCACAGCGGGAGTTGTCGGGGAGCTGTTTTTT. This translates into CASSTTAGVVGELFF.

CDR3 sequence (DNA): TGTGCCAGCAGCCACCATACCGACAGTTCCTACGAGCAGTACTTC. Translating gives CASSHHTDSSYEQYF. The chain has TRBV6-5 and TRBJ2-7; weak D call: TRBD1 (5 bases). Germline V gives CDR1 MNHEY, CDR2 SVGAGI. Trimming took 6 bases from V and 1 from J, leaving 16 bases between them. This CDR3 comprises 15 residues.

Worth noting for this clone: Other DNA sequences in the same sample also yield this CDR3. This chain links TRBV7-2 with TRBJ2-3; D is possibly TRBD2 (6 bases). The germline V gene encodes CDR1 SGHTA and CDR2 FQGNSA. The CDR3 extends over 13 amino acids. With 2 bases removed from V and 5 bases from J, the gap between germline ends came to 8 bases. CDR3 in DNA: TGTGCCAGCAGCTTACAGGGAGGAGATACGCAGTATTTT. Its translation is CASSLQGGDTQYF. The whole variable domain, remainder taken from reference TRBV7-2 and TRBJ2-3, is GAGVSQSPSNKVTEKGKDVELRCDPISGHTALYWYRQSLGQGLEFLIYFQGNSAPDKSGLPSDRFSAERTGGSVSTLTIQRTQQEDSAVYLCASSLQGGDTQYFGPGTRLTVL.

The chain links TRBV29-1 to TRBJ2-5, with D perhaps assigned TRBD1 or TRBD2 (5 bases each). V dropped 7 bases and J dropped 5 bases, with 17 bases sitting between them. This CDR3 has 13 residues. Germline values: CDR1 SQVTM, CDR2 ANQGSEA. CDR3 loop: CSALAWGTETQYF. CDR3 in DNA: TGCAGCGCCCTCGCATGGGGGACGGAGACCCAGTACTTC.

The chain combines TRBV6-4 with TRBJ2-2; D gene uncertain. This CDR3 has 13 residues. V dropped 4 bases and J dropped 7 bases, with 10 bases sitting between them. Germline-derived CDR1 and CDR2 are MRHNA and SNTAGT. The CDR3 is CASSVTQSGELFF. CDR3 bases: TGTGCCAGCAGTGTTACCCAGAGCGGGGAGCTGTTTTTT.

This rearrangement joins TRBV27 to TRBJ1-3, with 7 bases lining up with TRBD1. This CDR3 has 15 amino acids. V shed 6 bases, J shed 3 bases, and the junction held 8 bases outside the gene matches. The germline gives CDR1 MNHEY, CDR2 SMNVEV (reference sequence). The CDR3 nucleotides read TGTGCCAGCAGGGGAACAGGGGCAGGTGGAAACACCATATATTTT. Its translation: CASRGTGAGGNTIYF.

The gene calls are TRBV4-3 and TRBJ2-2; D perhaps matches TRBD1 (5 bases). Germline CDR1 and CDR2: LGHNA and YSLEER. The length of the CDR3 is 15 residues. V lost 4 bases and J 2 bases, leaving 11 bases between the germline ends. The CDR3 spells CASSLRTTNTGELFF. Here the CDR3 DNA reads TGCGCCAGCAGCCTAAGGACAACCAACACCGGGGAGCTGTTTTTT.

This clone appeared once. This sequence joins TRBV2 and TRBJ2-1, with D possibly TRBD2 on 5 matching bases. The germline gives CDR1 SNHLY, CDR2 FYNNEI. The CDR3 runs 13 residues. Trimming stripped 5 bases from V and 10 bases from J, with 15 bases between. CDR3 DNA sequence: TGTGCCAGCAGTTTGGACTTCCCGGGAGAGCAGTTCTTC. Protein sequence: CASSLDFPGEQFF.

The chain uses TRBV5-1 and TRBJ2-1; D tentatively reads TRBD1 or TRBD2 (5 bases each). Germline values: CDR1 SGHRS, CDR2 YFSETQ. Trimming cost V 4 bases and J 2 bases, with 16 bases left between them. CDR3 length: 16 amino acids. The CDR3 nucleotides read TGCGCCAGCAGCGGCTATGGGGACCAGACCTACAATGAGCAGTTCTTC. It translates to CASSGYGDQTYNEQFF.

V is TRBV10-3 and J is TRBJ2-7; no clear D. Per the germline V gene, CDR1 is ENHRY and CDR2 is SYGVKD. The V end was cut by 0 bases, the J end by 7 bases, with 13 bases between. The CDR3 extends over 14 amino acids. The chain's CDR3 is CAISESITNGEQYF. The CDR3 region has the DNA TGTGCCATCAGTGAGTCGATAACGAATGGGGAGCAGTACTTC.

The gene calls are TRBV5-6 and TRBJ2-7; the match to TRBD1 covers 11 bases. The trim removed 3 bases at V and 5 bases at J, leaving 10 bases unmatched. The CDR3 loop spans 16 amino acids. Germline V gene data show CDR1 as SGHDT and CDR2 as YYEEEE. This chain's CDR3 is CASSYRRTGGINEQYF. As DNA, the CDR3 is TGTGCCAGCAGCTACCGAAGGACAGGGGGCATCAACGAGCAGTACTTC. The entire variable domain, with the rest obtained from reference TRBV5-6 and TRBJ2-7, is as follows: DAGVTQSPTHLIKTRGQQVTLRCSPKSGHDTVSWYQQALGQGPQFIFQYYEEEERQRGNFPDRFSGHQFPNYSSELNVNALLLGDSALYLCASSYRRTGGINEQYFGPGTRLTVT.

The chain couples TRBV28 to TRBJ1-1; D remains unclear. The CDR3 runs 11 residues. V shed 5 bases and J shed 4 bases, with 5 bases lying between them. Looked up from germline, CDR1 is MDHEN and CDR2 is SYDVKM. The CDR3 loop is CASSVVTEAFF. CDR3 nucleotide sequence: TGTGCCAGCAGTGTCGTCACTGAAGCTTTCTTT.

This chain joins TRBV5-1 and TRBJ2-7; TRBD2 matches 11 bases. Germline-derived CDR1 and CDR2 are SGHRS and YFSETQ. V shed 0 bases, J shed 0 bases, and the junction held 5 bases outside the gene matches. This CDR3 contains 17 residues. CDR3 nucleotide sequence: TGCGCCAGCAGCTTGGCTAGCGGGAGGCCAAGCTCCTACGAGCAGTACTTC. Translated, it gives CASSLASGRPSSYEQYF.

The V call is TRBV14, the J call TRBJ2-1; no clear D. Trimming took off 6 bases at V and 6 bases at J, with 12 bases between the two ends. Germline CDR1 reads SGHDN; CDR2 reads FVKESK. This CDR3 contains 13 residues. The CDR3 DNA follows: TGTGCCAGCAGTCTCGGGTCATTCAATGAGCAGTTCTTC. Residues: CASSLGSFNEQFF.